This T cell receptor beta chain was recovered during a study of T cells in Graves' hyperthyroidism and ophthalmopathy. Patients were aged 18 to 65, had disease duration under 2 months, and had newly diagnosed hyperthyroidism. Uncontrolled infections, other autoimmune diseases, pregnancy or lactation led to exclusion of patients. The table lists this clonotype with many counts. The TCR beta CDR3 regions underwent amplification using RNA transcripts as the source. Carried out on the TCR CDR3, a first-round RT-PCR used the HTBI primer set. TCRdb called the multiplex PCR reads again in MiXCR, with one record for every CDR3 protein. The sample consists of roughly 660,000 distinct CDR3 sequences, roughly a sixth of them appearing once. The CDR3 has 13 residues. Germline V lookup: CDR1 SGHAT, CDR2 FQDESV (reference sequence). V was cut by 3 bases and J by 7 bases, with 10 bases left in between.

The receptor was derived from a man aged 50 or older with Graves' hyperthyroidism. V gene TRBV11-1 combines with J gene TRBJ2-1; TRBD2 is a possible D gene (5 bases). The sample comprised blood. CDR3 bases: TGTGCCAGCAGCTTTAACAGAGGGAATGAGCAGTTCTTC. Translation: CASSFNRGNEQFF.